A selection of T cell receptor beta chains follows, all from one sample in a study of blood T cell repertoires in COVID-19. TCRdb's copy holds only in-frame clones and misses some; the assay was immunoSEQ multiplex PCR. The table includes over 20,000 clones, 83% detected once. Sequencing was performed on peripheral blood. These receptors were taken from a man between 65 and 85 years old with acute or convalescent COVID-19. Each CDR3 is given with its conserved first and last residue.

TRBV5-1	TRBJ1-2	CASSVEDYGYTF
TRBV18	TRBJ2-2	CASSEFSGQANTGELFF
TRBV15	TRBJ1-5	CATLDPGSTQPQHF
TRBV7-9	TRBJ1-5	CASSFSSQVTQPQHF
TRBV7-2	TRBJ1-3	CASSFSGGFSGNTIYF
TRBV2	TRBJ2-3	CASSLGHTQYF
TRBV7-8	TRBJ1-1	CASSLSGFMNTEAFF
TRBV19	TRBJ1-6	CASSPSRGPNSPLHF
TRBV3-1/TRBV3-2	TRBJ2-1	CASSSRTGYNEQFF
TRBV7-2	TRBJ1-5	CASSPYSTGPLSNQPQHF
TRBV27	TRBJ2-3	CASSFEKVTDTQYF
TRBV6-5	TRBJ2-3	CATRASGGGPDTQYF
TRBV7-8	TRBJ1-4	CASSSDRASEKLFF
TRBV9	TRBJ1-6	CASTREGDSPLHF
TRBV6-6	TRBJ2-7	CASSTPGFEYEQYF
TRBV7-2	TRBJ1-4	CASSLGPGGFNEKLFF
TRBV19	TRBJ2-1	CASSIRGAGGRDEQFF
TRBV4-3	TRBJ1-2	CASSPQEHNYGYTF
TRBV14	TRBJ2-7	CASSQEGLAGFNEQYF
TRBV19	TRBJ1-4	CASSVNTGFGEKLFF
TRBV25-1	TRBJ1-5	CASSGDPGVGQPQHF
TRBV9	TRBJ2-7	CASSVALGTDYEQYF
TRBV25-1	TRBJ1-1	CASSEAGVNTEAFF
TRBV19	TRBJ2-7	CASSAVRTGAYEQYF
TRBV28	TRBJ1-2	CASSLARDRTYGYTF
TRBV11-2	TRBJ2-3	CASSVAGQPLTDTQYF
TRBV30	TRBJ1-2	CAWRDYPVSYGYTF
TRBV5-1	TRBJ1-2	CASSEDGKDANYGYTF
TRBV18	TRBJ1-2	CASSPGGYGYTF
TRBV24-1	TRBJ2-3	CATSGAQGVDTQYF
TRBV11-2	TRBJ1-4	CASSHDRGPGTNEKLFF
TRBV28	TRBJ1-2	CASSPEGARSNTF
TRBV2	TRBJ2-7	CASRERGTAYEQYF
TRBV6-5	TRBJ1-1	CASGGGGNTEAFF
TRBV18	TRBJ1-1	CASSPRGQNTEAFF
TRBV18	TRBJ2-2	CASSPAETGELFF
TRBV15	TRBJ2-1	CATSRPSVGEQFF
TRBV4-3	TRBJ2-1	CASSQAGVRNEQFF
TRBV7-3	TRBJ2-1	CASSAGTGHNEQFF
TRBV9	TRBJ1-5	CASSVGTGANQPQHF
TRBV6-5	TRBJ1-6	CASSYSGRGSASPLHF
TRBV28	TRBJ2-7	CASSQDRPYYEQYF
TRBV24-1	TRBJ1-5	CATQGSNQPQHF
TRBV5-1	TRBJ2-1	CASSLGLDYNEQFF
TRBV19	TRBJ2-7	CASRDMGDEQYF
TRBV19	TRBJ1-4	CASSNRDSSEKLFF
TRBV11-2	TRBJ2-3	CASRPGTGSGDTQYF
TRBV7-5	TRBJ2-3	CVRSLANGYTDTQYF
TRBV9	TRBJ1-3	CASSVAGSGNTIYF